This T cell receptor beta chain was obtained from a study of T cell responses to AZD1222 COVID-19 vaccine. Sequencing was performed with immunoSEQ multiplex PCR; in TCRdb, only in-frame clones are kept and a portion is missing. Here the sample spans approximately 190,000 clones, roughly nine tenths being singletons. Study results and caveats: Clonal diversity was possibly underestimated, and the donors were mostly white British, with more females. Spike-spanning, vaccine-associated CD4 TCRs were dominant at 160-218 and 743-854. Baseline seropositivity characterized only a handful of AZD1222 recipients.

As concerns this clone: What it recognizes is unknown.

The sequencing used peripheral blood, collected 28 days after the second dose of the MenACWY control vaccine. This clonotype was obtained from an adult who received the MenACWY meningococcal vaccine as a control.

CDR3 coding DNA: TGTGCCAGCAGCGCGGGGGGCTCCTACAATGAGCAGTTCTTC. It yields the protein CASSAGGSYNEQFF. This rearrangement joins TRBV9 to TRBJ2-1; TRBD2 aligns across 7 bases. Germline V gene sequence: CDR1 SGDLS, CDR2 YYNGEE. J was trimmed by 0 bases and V by 3 bases; bases with no gene match: 0. This CDR3 spans 14 amino acids.